This T cell receptor beta chain was captured in a study of blood T cell repertoires in COVID-19. About the research overall: Sample material is recorded as cDNA or gDNA derived from T cells, B-cell-depleted T cells, or PBMCs.

Under the authors' procedure: Reference gene primer amplification gave nucleated cell count estimates. Profiled with immunoSEQ multiplex PCR; TCRdb holds only in-frame clones, not every one. V and J calls and clone size are as listed in that table; D and trimming were resolved from the DNA. The table records approximately 160,000 clones, around 84% of them present only once. The V and J ends lost 4 bases and 3 bases, in that order; junction bases with no gene match: 4. This CDR3 contains 15 residues. Germline assignment: CDR1 SGHRS and CDR2 YFSETQ. The chain couples TRBV5-1 to TRBJ1-3; TRBD1 matches at 10 bases. This TCR was recovered from a woman in her fifties or sixties in a cohort sampled during active or convalescent COVID-19. The material sequenced was peripheral blood. CDR3: CASSGGTGVGNTIYF. The CDR3 region has the DNA TGCGCCAGCAGCGGAGGGACAGGGGTTGGAAACACCATATATTTT.